This is a list of T cell receptor beta chains from one sample in a study of T cell responses to AZD1222 COVID-19 vaccine. Generated by immunoSEQ multiplex PCR, the TCRdb table keeps only in-frame clones and is missing some. The table has 150,000 to 180,000 clones, roughly nine tenths seen once; the top ten hold roughly 5.8%. Sequenced material: peripheral blood, taken on day 0 of MenACWY control vaccination. Receptor source: an adult in good health. Each CDR3 is given with its conserved first and last residue. The D gene is left open where the match is weak.

J	V	D	CDR3
TRBJ2-7	TRBV6-2/TRBV6-3	NA	CASSQRAPYEQYF
TRBJ2-1	TRBV5-4	TRBD2	CASSWRSGGATDEQFF
TRBJ1-1	TRBV28	TRBD1	CASSWHLSGGGTEAFF
TRBJ2-7	TRBV3-1/TRBV3-2	NA	CASSQGEVEQYF
TRBJ2-7	TRBV6-4	NA	CASSDLQARYEQYF
TRBJ2-7	TRBV9	NA	CASSFTGQALPYEQYF
TRBJ2-3	TRBV5-1	NA	CASSLASGKRWDTQYF
TRBJ1-2	TRBV7-9	NA	CASSLGAEPNYGYTF
TRBJ1-4	TRBV7-9	NA	CASSLEPWELFF
TRBJ2-7	TRBV7-9	NA	CASSSHYEQYF
TRBJ1-4	TRBV7-6	TRBD1	CASSYTLQGGEKLFF
TRBJ1-2	TRBV7-2	NA	CASSRGPFYGYTF
TRBJ1-3	TRBV6-5	TRBD1	CASRNQGAFGNTIYF
TRBJ2-1	TRBV28	TRBD1	CASSQTGGKGQFF
TRBJ2-5	TRBV19	TRBD1	CASSQQGVEGETQYF
TRBJ2-1	TRBV5-1	NA	CASSPRFGYNEQFF
TRBJ2-1	TRBV5-1	TRBD2	CASSLGTSSRVTFYNEQFF
TRBJ2-1	TRBV18	TRBD2	CASSPYSDGRVYNEQFF
TRBJ1-1	TRBV28	TRBD1	CASSPPILGTVDTEAFF
TRBJ2-3	TRBV7-9	TRBD2	CASSLWGSGGADTQYF
TRBJ1-1	TRBV3-1/TRBV3-2	TRBD1	CASSDGTDEAFF
TRBJ2-3	TRBV5-4	NA	CASTNPKGGTDTQYF
TRBJ1-1	TRBV30	NA	CACEVRGSTEAFF
TRBJ2-1	TRBV13	NA	CASSPDSSNEQFF
TRBJ1-1	TRBV7-3	NA	CASSPAGRNTEAFF
TRBJ1-2	TRBV5-1	NA	CASSSGNYGYTF
TRBJ2-5	TRBV10-3	NA	CAISEPPAYRGETQYF
TRBJ1-2	TRBV30	TRBD1	CAWRTGAGGGYTF
TRBJ2-5	TRBV9	NA	CASSEGPGSYQETQYF
TRBJ1-2	TRBV6-5	TRBD1	CASRLGQGLGYTF
TRBJ1-1	TRBV6-5	TRBD1	CASSMAGGTQAFF
TRBJ1-5	TRBV19	NA	CASSAGARGQPQHF
TRBJ2-1	TRBV29-1	NA	CSVESSWLSEQFF
TRBJ1-5	TRBV7-8	NA	CASSSAGGTSNQPQHF